This T cell receptor beta chain was identified in a study of cytomegalovirus exposure and HLA in healthy donors. Across the whole study: Counted in an early data release were tens of millions of unique TCRs from HLA-typed donors. The study, taken as a whole, reports: There were reportedly fewer N-insertions in an Asian-associated ancestry cluster than the roughly 680-donor mean, in a later analysis.

In its sample, this clone was seen a few times. Antigen specificity is unknown. The PCR had 60 Vbeta and 13 Jbeta primers. Only in-frame clones appear in the TCRdb table, and some are missing; sequencing was by immunoSEQ multiplex PCR. Of about 150,000 clones in the sample, roughly four fifths were seen once. The sample taken for sequencing was PBMCs. The sequence came from a woman between 35 and 50 years old in good health and CMV-seronegative.

The CDR3 loop is CATSSFTGRMNTEAFF. CDR3 DNA: TGTGCCACGTCCTCCTTCACGGGGAGAATGAACACTGAAGCTTTCTTT. The chain combines TRBV10-3 with TRBJ1-1; D not certain. The CDR3 is made up of 16 amino acids. V was clipped by 10 bases and J by 0 bases, with 21 bases between them. Germline-derived CDR1 and CDR2 are ENHRY and SYGVKD.